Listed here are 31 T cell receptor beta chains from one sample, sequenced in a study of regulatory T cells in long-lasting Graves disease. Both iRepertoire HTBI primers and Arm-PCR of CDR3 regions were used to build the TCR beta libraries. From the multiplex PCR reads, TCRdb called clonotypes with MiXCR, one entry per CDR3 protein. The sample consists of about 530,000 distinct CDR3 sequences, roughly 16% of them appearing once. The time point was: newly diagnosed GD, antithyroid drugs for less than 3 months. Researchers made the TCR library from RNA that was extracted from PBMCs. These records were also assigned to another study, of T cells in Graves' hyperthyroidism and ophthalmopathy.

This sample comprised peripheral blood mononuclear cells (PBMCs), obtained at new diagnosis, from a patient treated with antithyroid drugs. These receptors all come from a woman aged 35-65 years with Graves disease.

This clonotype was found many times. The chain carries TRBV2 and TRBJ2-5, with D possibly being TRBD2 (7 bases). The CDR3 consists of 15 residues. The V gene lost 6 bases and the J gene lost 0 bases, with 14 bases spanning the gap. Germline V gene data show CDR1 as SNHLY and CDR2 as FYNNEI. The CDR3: CASRMGGANQETQYF. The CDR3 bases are TGTGCCAGCAGAATGGGGGGGGCCAACCAAGAGACCCAGTACTTC.

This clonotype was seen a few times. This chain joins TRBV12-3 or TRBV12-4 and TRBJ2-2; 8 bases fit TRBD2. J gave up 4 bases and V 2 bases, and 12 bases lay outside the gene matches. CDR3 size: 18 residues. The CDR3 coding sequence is TGTGCCAGCAGTTTAACTGGAGCGGGGGCCCAGGGCACCGGGGAGCTGTTTTTT. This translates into CASSLTGAGAQGTGELFF.

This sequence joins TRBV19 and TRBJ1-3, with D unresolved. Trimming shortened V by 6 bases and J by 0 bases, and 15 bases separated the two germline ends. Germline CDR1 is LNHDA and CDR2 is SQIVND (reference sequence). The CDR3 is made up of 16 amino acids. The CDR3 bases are TGTGCCAGTAGCCCTCAGGCAGCGGGCTCTGGAAACACCATATATTTT. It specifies CASSPQAAGSGNTIYF.

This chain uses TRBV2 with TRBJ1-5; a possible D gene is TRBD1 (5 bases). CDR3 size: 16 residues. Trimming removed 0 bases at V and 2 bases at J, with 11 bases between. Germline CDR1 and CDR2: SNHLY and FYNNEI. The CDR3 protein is CASSEAGRVGNQPQHF. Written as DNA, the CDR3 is TGTGCCAGCAGTGAAGCGGGCAGGGTTGGCAATCAGCCCCAGCATTTT.

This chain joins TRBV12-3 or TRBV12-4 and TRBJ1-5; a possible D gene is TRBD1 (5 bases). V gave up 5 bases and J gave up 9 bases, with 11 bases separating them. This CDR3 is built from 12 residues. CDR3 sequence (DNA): TGTGCCAGCAGTGGGACGGGAAGGCCCCAGCATTTT. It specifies CASSGTGRPQHF.

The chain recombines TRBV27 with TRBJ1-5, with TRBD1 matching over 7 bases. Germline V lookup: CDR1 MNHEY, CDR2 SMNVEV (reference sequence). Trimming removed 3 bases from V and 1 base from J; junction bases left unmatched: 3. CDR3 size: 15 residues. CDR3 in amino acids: CASSFDRESNQPQHF. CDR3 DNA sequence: TGTGCCAGCAGTTTCGACAGGGAAAGCAATCAGCCCCAGCATTTT.

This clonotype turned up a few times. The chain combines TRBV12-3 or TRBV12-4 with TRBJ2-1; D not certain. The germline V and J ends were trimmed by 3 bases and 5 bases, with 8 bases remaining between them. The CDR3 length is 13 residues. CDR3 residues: CASSFESDNEQFF. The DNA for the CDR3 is TGTGCCAGCAGTTTCGAATCTGACAATGAGCAGTTCTTC.

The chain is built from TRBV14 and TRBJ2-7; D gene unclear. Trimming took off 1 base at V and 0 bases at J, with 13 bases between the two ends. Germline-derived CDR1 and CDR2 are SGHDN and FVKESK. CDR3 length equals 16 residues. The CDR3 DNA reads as TGTGCCAGCAGCCAAGGAGGACCGTCTAGCTCCTACGAGCAGTACTTC. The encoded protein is CASSQGGPSSSYEQYF.

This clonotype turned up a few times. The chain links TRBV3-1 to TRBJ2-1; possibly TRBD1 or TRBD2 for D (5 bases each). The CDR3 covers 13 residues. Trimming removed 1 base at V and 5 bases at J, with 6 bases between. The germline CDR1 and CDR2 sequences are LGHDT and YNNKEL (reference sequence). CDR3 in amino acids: CASSQGGNNEQFF. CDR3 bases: TGTGCCAGCAGCCAAGGGGGGAACAATGAGCAGTTCTTC.

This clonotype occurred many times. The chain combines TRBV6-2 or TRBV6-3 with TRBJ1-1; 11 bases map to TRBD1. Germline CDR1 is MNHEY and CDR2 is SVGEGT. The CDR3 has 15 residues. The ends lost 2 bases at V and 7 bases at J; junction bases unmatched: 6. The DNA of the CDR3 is TGTGCCAGCAGTTACCGTGGGACAGGGGGAGGTGAAGCTTTCTTT. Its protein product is CASSYRGTGGGEAFF.

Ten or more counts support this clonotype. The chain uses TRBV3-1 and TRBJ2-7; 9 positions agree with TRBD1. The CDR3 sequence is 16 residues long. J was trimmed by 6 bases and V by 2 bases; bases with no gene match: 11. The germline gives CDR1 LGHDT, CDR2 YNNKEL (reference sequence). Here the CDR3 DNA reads TGTGCCAGCAGCCAACACCCCGGACAGGGGAGAGGCGAGCAGTACTTC. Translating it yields CASSQHPGQGRGEQYF.

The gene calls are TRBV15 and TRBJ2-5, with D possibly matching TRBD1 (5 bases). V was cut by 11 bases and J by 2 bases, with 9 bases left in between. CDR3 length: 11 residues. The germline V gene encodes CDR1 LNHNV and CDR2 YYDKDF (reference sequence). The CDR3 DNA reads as TGTGCCCTAGGGGAACAAGAGACCCAGTACTTC. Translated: CALGEQETQYF.

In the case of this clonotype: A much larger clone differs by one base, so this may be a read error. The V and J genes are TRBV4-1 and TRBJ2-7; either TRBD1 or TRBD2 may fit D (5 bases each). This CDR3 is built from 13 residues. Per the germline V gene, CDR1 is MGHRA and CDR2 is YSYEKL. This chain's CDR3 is CASSQEGRYEQYF. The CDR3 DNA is TGTGCCAGCAGCCAAGAGGGGCGTTACGAGCAGTACTTC.

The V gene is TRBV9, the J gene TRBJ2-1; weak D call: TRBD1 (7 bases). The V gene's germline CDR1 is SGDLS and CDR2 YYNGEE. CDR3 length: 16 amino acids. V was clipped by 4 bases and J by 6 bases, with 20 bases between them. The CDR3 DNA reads TGTGCCAGCAGCTTAGGAGGGACAGCAGGTCGCAATGAGCAGTTCTTC. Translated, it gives CASSLGGTAGRNEQFF. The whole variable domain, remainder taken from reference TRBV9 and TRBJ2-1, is DSGVTQTPKHLITATGQRVTLRCSPRSGDLSVYWYQQSLDQGLQFLIQYYNGEERAKGNILERFSAQQFPDLHSELNLSSLELGDSALYFCASSLGGTAGRNEQFFGPGTRLTVL.

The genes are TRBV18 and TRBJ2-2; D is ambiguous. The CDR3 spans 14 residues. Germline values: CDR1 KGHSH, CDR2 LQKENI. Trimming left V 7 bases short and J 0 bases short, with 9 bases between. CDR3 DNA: TGTGCCAGCTGTAAGGACCCGAACACCGGGGAGCTGTTTTTT. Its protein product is CASCKDPNTGELFF.

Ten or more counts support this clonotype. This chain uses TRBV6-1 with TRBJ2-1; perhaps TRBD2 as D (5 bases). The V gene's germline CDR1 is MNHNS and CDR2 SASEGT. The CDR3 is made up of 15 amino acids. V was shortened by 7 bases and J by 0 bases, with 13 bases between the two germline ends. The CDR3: CASMTRRVSYNEQFF. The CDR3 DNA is TGTGCCAGCATGACCCGGCGGGTCTCCTACAATGAGCAGTTCTTC.

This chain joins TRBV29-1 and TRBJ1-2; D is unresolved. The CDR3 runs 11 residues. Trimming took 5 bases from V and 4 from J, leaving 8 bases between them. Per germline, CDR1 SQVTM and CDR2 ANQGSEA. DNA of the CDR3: TGCAGCGTTCTTATATCCTATGGCTACACCTTC. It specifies CSVLISYGYTF.

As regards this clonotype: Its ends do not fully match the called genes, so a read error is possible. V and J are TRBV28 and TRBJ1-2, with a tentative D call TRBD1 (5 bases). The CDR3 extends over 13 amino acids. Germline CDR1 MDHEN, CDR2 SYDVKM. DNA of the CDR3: TGTGCCGGCAGTCCCGGGGGGGGCTATGGCTACACCTTC. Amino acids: CAGSPGGGYGYTF.

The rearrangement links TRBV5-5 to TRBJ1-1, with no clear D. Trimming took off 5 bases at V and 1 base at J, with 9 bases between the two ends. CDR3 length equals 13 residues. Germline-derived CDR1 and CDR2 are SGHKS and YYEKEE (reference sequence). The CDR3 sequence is CASRSLPNTEAFF. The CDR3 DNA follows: TGTGCCAGCAGATCACTCCCGAACACTGAAGCTTTCTTT.

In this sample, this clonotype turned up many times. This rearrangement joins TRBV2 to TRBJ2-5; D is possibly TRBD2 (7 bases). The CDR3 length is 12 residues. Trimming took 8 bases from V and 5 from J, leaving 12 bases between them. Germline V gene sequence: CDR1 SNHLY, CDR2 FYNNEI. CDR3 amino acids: CASGRGGETQYF. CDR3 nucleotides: TGTGCCAGCGGTCGCGGGGGCGAGACCCAGTACTTC.

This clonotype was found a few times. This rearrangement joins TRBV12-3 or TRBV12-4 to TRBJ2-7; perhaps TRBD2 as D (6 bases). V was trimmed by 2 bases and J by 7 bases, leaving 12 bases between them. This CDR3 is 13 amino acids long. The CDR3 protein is CASSLTAGREQYF. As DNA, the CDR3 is TGTGCCAGCAGTTTAACGGCGGGGAGAGAGCAGTACTTC.

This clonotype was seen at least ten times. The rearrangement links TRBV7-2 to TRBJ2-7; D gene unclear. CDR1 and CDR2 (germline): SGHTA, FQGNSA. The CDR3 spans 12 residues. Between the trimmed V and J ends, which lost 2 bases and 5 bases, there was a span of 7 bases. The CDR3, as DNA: TGTGCCAGCAGCTTATCGAGGAACGAGCAGTACTTC. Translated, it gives CASSLSRNEQYF.

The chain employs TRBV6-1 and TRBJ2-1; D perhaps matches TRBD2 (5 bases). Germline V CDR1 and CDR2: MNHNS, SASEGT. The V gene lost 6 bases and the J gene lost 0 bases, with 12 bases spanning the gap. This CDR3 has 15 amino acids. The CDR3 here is CASSPLRASYNEQFF. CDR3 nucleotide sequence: TGTGCCAGCAGCCCCCTGAGGGCCTCCTACAATGAGCAGTTCTTC.

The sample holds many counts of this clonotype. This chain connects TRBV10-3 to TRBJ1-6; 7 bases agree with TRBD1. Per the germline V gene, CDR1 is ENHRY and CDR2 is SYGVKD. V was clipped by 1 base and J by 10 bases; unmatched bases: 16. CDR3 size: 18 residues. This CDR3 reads CAISEYPSQDRQGSPLHF. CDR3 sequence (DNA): TGTGCCATCAGTGAGTACCCCTCTCAAGACCGACAGGGATCACCCCTCCACTTT.

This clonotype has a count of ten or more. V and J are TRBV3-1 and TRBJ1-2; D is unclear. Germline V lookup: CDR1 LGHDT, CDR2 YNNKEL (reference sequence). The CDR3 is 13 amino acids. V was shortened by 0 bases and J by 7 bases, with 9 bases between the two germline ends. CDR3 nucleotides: TGTGCCAGCAGCCAAGATACTGTTAGTGGCTACACCTTC. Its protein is CASSQDTVSGYTF. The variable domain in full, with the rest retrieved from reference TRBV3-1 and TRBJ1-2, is DTAVSQTPKYLVTQMGNDKSIKCEQNLGHDTMYWYKQDSKKFLKIMFSYNNKELIINETVPNRFSPKSPDKAHLNLHINSLELGDSAVYFCASSQDTVSGYTFGSGTRLTVV.

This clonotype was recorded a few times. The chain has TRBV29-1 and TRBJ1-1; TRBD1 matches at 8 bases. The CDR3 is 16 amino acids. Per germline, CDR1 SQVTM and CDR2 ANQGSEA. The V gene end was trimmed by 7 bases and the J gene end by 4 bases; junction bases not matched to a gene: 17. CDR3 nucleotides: TGCAGCGGCGGGACAGGTAGTAGTGTCGGACGCACTGAAGCTTTCTTT. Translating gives CSGGTGSSVGRTEAFF.

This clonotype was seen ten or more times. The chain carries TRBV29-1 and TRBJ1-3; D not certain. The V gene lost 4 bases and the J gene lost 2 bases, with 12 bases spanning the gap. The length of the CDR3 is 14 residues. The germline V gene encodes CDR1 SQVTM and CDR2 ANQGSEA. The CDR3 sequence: CSVVGSVTGNTIYF. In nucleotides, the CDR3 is TGCAGCGTTGTCGGGTCAGTTACTGGAAACACCATATATTTT. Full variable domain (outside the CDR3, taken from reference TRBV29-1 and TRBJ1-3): SAVISQKPSRDICQRGTSLTIQCQVDSQVTMMFWYRQQPGQSLTLIATANQGSEATYESGFVIDKFPISRPNLTFSTLTVSNMSPEDSSIYLCSVVGSVTGNTIYFGEGSWLTVV.

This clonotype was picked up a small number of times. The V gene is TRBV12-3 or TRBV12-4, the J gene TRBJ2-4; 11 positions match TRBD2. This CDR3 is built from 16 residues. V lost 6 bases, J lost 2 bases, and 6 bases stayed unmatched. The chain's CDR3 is CASSVLAGETKNIQYF. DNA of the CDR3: TGTGCCAGCAGCGTACTAGCGGGGGAAACCAAAAACATTCAGTACTTC.

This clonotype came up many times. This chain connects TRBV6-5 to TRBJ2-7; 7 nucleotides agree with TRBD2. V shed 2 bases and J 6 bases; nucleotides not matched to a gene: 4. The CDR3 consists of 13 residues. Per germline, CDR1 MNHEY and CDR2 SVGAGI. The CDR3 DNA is TGTGCCAGCAGTTACGTAGGGGAGGGCGAGCAGTACTTC. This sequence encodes CASSYVGEGEQYF.

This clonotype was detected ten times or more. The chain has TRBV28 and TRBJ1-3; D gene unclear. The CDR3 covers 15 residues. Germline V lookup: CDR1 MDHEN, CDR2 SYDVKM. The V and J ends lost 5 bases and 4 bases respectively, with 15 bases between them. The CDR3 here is CASSLTLLRGNTIYF. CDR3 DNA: TGTGCCAGCAGTCTGACTCTCCTACGGGGAAACACCATATATTTT.

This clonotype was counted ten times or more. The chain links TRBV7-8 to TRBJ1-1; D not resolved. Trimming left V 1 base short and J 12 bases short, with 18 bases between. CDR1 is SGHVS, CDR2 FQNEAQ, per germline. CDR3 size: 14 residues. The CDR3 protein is CASSLESRMRSTFF. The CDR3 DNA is TGTGCCAGCAGCTTAGAGTCGCGAATGAGGAGTACTTTCTTT. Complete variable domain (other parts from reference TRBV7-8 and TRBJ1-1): GAGVSQSPRYKVAKRGQDVALRCDPISGHVSLFWYQQALGQGPEFLTYFQNEAQLDKSGLPSDRFFAERPEGSVSTLKIQRTQQEDSAVYLCASSLESRMRSTFFGQGTRLTVV.